Below, 28 T cell receptor beta chains from the same sample are listed, as sequenced in a study of vaccination and CD4 T cells after COVID-19. Using its own MiXCR run on the PCR reads, TCRdb lists one record per CDR3 protein. The data contain some 28,000 distinct CDR3 sequences, approximately 51% of them singletons. The time point denotes: late sampling 161 to 241 days after vaccination in a few convalescent patients. The source material was CD4+ T cells from blood, sampled about 7 months after SARS-CoV-2 vaccination. The source of these receptors is a human donor who had recovered from COVID-19.

This clonotype has a handful of counts. V and J are TRBV15 and TRBJ2-1; D is unclear. Germline loops: CDR1 LNHNV, CDR2 YYDKDF (reference sequence). The CDR3 is 15 amino acids. The V end lost 0 bases, the J end lost 6 bases, and 12 bases lay between the germline ends. As DNA, the CDR3 is TGTGCCACCAGCAGAGATCGTAGTAGTCGCAATGAGCAGTTCTTC. Translated: CATSRDRSSRNEQFF.

V and J are TRBV20-1 and TRBJ2-2, with 9 bases identical to TRBD2. The V segment lost 6 bases and the J segment 4 bases; nucleotides outside the gene matches: 6. This CDR3 is 14 amino acids long. The germline CDR1 and CDR2 sequences are DFQATT and SNEGSKA (reference sequence). The CDR3 DNA follows: TGCAGTGCCGAAGCGGGAGGATTCACCGGGGAGCTGTTTTTT. Encoded protein: CSAEAGGFTGELFF.

This clonotype occurred once. The chain employs TRBV2 and TRBJ2-3; D possibly uses TRBD1 or TRBD2 (5 bases each). Germline assignment: CDR1 SNHLY and CDR2 FYNNEI. V was shortened by 8 bases and J by 2 bases, with 14 bases between the two germline ends. The CDR3 length is 14 residues. CDR3 DNA sequence: TGTGCCAGCGCCGGGACGGCCCACACAGATACGCAGTATTTT. This translates into CASAGTAHTDTQYF.

This chain connects TRBV19 to TRBJ2-7; D may be TRBD1 (6 bases). The CDR3 has 14 residues. In germline, CDR1 is LNHDA, CDR2 SQIVND (reference sequence). Deletions cut 1 base from V and 4 bases from J, with 11 bases between. CDR3: CASSIGATGYEQYF. In DNA, the CDR3 is TGTGCCAGTAGTATAGGAGCCACAGGGTACGAGCAGTACTTC.

This chain links TRBV20-1 with TRBJ2-3, with 9 bases matching TRBD2. CDR1 is DFQATT, CDR2 SNEGSKA, per germline (reference sequence). The CDR3 sequence is 14 residues long. The junction had 9 bases not matched to a gene; V was cut back by 6 bases and J by 5 bases. The CDR3 region has the DNA TGCAGTGCGAATAGCGGGAGTCATGGAGATACGCAGTATTTT. This encodes CSANSGSHGDTQYF.

This clonotype has just a few counts. This sequence joins TRBV27 and TRBJ2-7; 8 bases agree with TRBD1. The CDR3 length is 16 residues. Trimming cost V 3 bases and J 5 bases; bases outside gene matches: 12. Germline-derived CDR1 and CDR2 are MNHEY and SMNVEV (reference sequence). The CDR3 region has the DNA TGTGCCAGCAGTTTGTTGCGACAGGGGTATCAGGACGAGCAGTACTTC. Translated, it gives CASSLLRQGYQDEQYF.

Only a few counts were recorded for this clonotype. V and J are TRBV21-1 and TRBJ2-7; TRBD2 is the table's D call and was not checked against the DNA. TRBV21-1 is designated a pseudogene. The CDR3 has 17 residues. CDR3 bases: TGTGCCAGCAGCAAAGTGGGAGCGGGACGGATCTCCTACGAGCAGTACTTC. Amino acids: CASSKVGAGRISYEQYF.

This clonotype appeared a few times. The rearrangement joins TRBV19 to TRBJ2-3, with a tentative D call TRBD1 (6 bases). This CDR3 has 16 amino acids. Trimming stripped 8 bases from V and 0 bases from J, with 18 bases between. Germline V gives CDR1 LNHDA, CDR2 SQIVND (reference sequence). The CDR3 spells CASLGTGHPSTDTQYF. The DNA of the CDR3 is TGTGCCAGTCTGGGGACGGGACACCCTAGCACAGATACGCAGTATTTT. The full variable domain, with the rest looked up from reference TRBV19 and TRBJ2-3, is DGGITQSPKYLFRKEGQNVTLSCEQNLNHDAMYWYRQDPGQGLRLIYYSQIVNDFQKGDIAEGYSVSREKKESFPLTVTSAQKNPTAFYLCASLGTGHPSTDTQYFGPGTRLTVL.

This clonotype was recorded a few times. The chain joins TRBV20-1 to TRBJ2-2; D may be TRBD2 (6 bases). Germline-derived CDR1 and CDR2 are DFQATT and SNEGSKA (reference sequence). The CDR3 runs 15 residues. Trimming stripped 7 bases from V and 5 bases from J, with 20 bases between. CDR3 in amino acids: CSGSLAGRETGELFF. The CDR3 DNA reads TGCAGTGGGTCGTTGGCGGGAAGGGAGACCGGGGAGCTGTTTTTT.

The J gene is TRBJ2-4, the V gene TRBV7-2; D is perhaps TRBD2 (6 bases). This CDR3 has 12 amino acids. CDR1 and CDR2 from the germline V gene are SGHTA and FQGNSA. V lost 4 bases, J lost 8 bases, and 9 bases lay in between. The CDR3: CASSYGGDIQYF. Written as DNA, the CDR3 is TGTGCCAGCAGCTACGGGGGAGACATTCAGTACTTC.

The chain recombines TRBV20-1 with TRBJ2-7; D ambiguous. The CDR3 has 15 residues. Germline-derived CDR1 and CDR2 are DFQATT and SNEGSKA (reference sequence). V lost 0 bases and J lost 5, with 17 bases in between. The CDR3 reads CSAREGAGRVHEQYF. In DNA form, the CDR3 reads TGCAGTGCTAGAGAAGGAGCCGGACGCGTCCACGAGCAGTACTTC.

V is TRBV20-1 and J is TRBJ2-7; 9 bases are a match to TRBD1. Looked up from germline, CDR1 is DFQATT and CDR2 is SNEGSKA (reference sequence). Unmatched junction bases numbered 8, after V lost 7 bases and J lost 7 bases. This CDR3 spans 12 amino acids. CDR3 protein: CSVVGQGEEQYF. The CDR3 DNA reads as TGCAGTGTCGTGGGACAGGGAGAAGAGCAGTACTTC.

V is TRBV24-1 and J is TRBJ2-2, with D uncertain. Germline CDR1 reads KGHDR; CDR2 reads SFDVKD. Trimming removed 10 bases at V and 5 bases at J, with 4 bases between. This CDR3 spans 10 amino acids. The CDR3, as DNA: TGTGCCACGGGAACCGGGGAGCTGTTTTTT. This codes for CATGTGELFF.

Only a few counts were recorded for this clonotype. The rearrangement links TRBV6-1 to TRBJ1-5; 12 bases map to TRBD1. The CDR3 length is 16 residues. V lost 3 bases and J lost 4; bases outside the gene matches: 4. Germline lookup yields CDR1 MNHNS and CDR2 SASEGT. The CDR3 sequence is CASSDGDRGLNQPQHF. The CDR3 DNA follows: TGTGCCAGCAGTGATGGGGACAGGGGGCTTAATCAGCCCCAGCATTTT.

This clonotype was seen more than once but under ten times. The chain combines TRBV7-3 with TRBJ2-3, with D uncertain. The CDR3 covers 16 residues. Trimming took off 2 bases at V and 0 bases at J, with 12 bases between the two ends. Germline CDR1 reads SGHTA; CDR2 reads FQGTGA. DNA of the CDR3: TGTGCCAGCAGCTTAGCCCCCCACATTAGCACAGATACGCAGTATTTT. It yields the protein CASSLAPHISTDTQYF.

This clonotype was observed a few times. This chain joins TRBV19 and TRBJ2-1, with 12 bases lining up with TRBD2. CDR3 size: 15 residues. V was clipped by 5 bases and J by 7 bases; unmatched bases: 6. The germline gives CDR1 LNHDA, CDR2 SQIVND (reference sequence). The CDR3 region has the DNA TGTGCCAGTAGTGTCGGGACTAGCGGGTTTAATGAGCAGTTCTTC. This gives the protein CASSVGTSGFNEQFF.

J is TRBJ2-7 and V is TRBV15; the D gene is possibly TRBD2 (5 bases). V shed 5 bases and J shed 0 bases, with 17 bases lying between them. Germline assignment: CDR1 LNHNV and CDR2 YYDKDF (reference sequence). CDR3 size: 16 residues. The CDR3 is CATSGVATLSSYEQYF. The CDR3 DNA reads as TGTGCCACCAGCGGGGTAGCGACATTGAGCTCCTACGAGCAGTACTTC.

The chain links TRBV4-1 to TRBJ2-2; D possibly matches TRBD1 or TRBD2 (5 bases each). With 2 bases removed from V and 0 bases from J, the gap between germline ends came to 10 bases. This CDR3 is 16 amino acids long. Germline V CDR1 and CDR2: MGHRA, YSYEKL. This CDR3 is CASSQSRGANTGELFF. DNA for the CDR3: TGCGCCAGCAGCCAATCGAGGGGCGCGAACACCGGGGAGCTGTTTTTT.

The J gene is TRBJ2-7, the V gene TRBV29-1; perhaps D is TRBD1 or TRBD2 (6 bases each). There are 15 residues in the CDR3. Germline V lookup: CDR1 SQVTM, CDR2 ANQGSEA. V lost 3 bases to trimming and J lost 4 bases, with 19 bases between them. The CDR3 bases are TGCAGCGTTGAGGGGGGCGGGCAGATCCCTTACGAGCAGTACTTC. Protein product: CSVEGGGQIPYEQYF.

This chain connects TRBV20-1 to TRBJ1-1; perhaps TRBD1 as D (5 bases). Germline assignment: CDR1 DFQATT and CDR2 SNEGSKA (reference sequence). Trimming pared 5 bases from V and 0 bases from J, leaving 19 bases between. This CDR3 has 16 amino acids. In nucleotides, the CDR3 is TGCAGTGCTGACCCCGGGACGGTAATCCTGAACACTGAAGCTTTCTTT. This sequence encodes CSADPGTVILNTEAFF.

This clonotype is a singleton in its sample. This rearrangement joins TRBV6-6 to TRBJ1-1; no reliable D call. Germline assignment: CDR1 MNHNY and CDR2 SVGAGI (reference sequence). Trimming removed 8 bases from V and 1 base from J, with 11 bases in between. The CDR3 is 13 amino acids. The CDR3 DNA is TGTGCCAGCCGGCACCCTCGGAACACTGAAGCTTTCTTT. The encoded protein is CASRHPRNTEAFF.

This clonotype came up once. The chain combines TRBV7-2 with TRBJ2-7; TRBD2 aligns across 12 bases. The CDR3 extends over 15 amino acids. V dropped 4 bases and J dropped 7; count of bases not matched to a gene: 8. In germline, CDR1 is SGHTA, CDR2 FQGNSA. CDR3 residues: CASSSASGRGWEQYF. In DNA form, the CDR3 reads TGTGCCAGCAGCTCAGCTAGCGGGAGGGGCTGGGAGCAGTACTTC. Full variable domain (missing parts from reference TRBV7-2 and TRBJ2-7): GAGVSQSPSNKVTEKGKDVELRCDPISGHTALYWYRQSLGQGLEFLIYFQGNSAPDKSGLPSDRFSAERTGGSVSTLTIQRTQQEDSAVYLCASSSASGRGWEQYFGPGTRLTVT.

The genes are TRBV7-2 and TRBJ1-5, with D possibly TRBD1 on 5 matching bases. Deletions cut 5 bases from V and 2 bases from J, with 13 bases between. Germline-derived CDR1 and CDR2 are SGHTA and FQGNSA. The CDR3 is 15 residues long. This CDR3 reads CASSPVGAGNQPQHF. CDR3 bases: TGTGCCAGCAGCCCTGTCGGGGCAGGCAATCAGCCCCAGCATTTT.

This rearrangement joins TRBV27 to TRBJ2-3; maybe TRBD1 (5 bases). Germline V gene sequence: CDR1 MNHEY, CDR2 SMNVEV (reference sequence). The V gene lost 1 base and the J gene lost 1 base, with 12 bases spanning the gap. CDR3 length: 16 residues. CDR3 protein: CASSLWGVGGTDTQYF. The CDR3 region has the DNA TGTGCCAGCAGTTTATGGGGCGTAGGAGGCACAGATACGCAGTATTTT.

This chain connects TRBV4-2 to TRBJ2-5; 9 bases map to TRBD2. The CDR3 extends over 16 amino acids. V shed 4 bases and J 2 bases; nucleotides not matched to a gene: 8. Per the germline V gene, CDR1 is LGHNA and CDR2 is YNFKEQ. In DNA, the CDR3 is TGTGCCAGCAGCCTGACTAGCGGATTTGGGCAAGAGACCCAGTACTTC. Protein: CASSLTSGFGQETQYF.

This clonotype has only a few counts. The chain uses TRBV19 and TRBJ1-1; D gene unclear. This CDR3 region has 13 residues. Germline CDR1 and CDR2: LNHDA and SQIVND (reference sequence). V was pared by 5 bases and J by 0 bases, with 7 bases between. The CDR3 region is CASSSHVNTEAFF. CDR3 nucleotide sequence: TGTGCCAGTAGTTCGCACGTGAACACTGAAGCTTTCTTT.

The chain employs TRBV7-3 and TRBJ2-7, with 8 bases that match TRBD1. The trim removed 6 bases at V and 2 bases at J, leaving 6 bases unmatched. Germline CDR1 reads SGHTA; CDR2 reads FQGTGA. This CDR3 has 14 amino acids. DNA of the CDR3: TGTGCCAGCAGTCAGGACAGGGTTACCTACGAGCAGTACTTC. This gives the protein CASSQDRVTYEQYF.

V usage is TRBV10-1 and J usage is TRBJ1-1; D is ambiguous. Germline CDR1 reads WNHNN; CDR2 reads SYGVQD (reference sequence). The CDR3 sequence is 9 residues long. Trimming shortened V by 5 bases and J by 9 bases, and 4 bases separated the two germline ends. The CDR3 loop reads CASSKQAFF. CDR3 nucleotides: TGCGCCAGCAGTAAACAAGCTTTCTTT.